The 29 T cell receptor beta chains below come from one sample, sequenced in a study of T cell responses to AZD1222 COVID-19 vaccine. TCRdb's table, derived via immunoSEQ multiplex PCR, lists solely in-frame clones and lacks some. The sample includes 95,000 to 130,000 clones, 75% to 90% of them seen just once. The sample in question was peripheral blood, obtained on day 0 of MenACWY control vaccination. These receptors were collected from an adult in good health.

The V call is TRBV6-4, the J call TRBJ2-1, with 7 bases matching TRBD2. Germline V gene sequence: CDR1 MRHNA, CDR2 SNTAGT. With V trimmed by 2 bases and J by 0 bases, 10 bases remained unmatched. This CDR3 comprises 18 residues. The CDR3 protein is CASSDDSAGVSSYNEQFF. The CDR3 bases are TGTGCCAGCAGTGACGATTCCGCGGGGGTCTCCTCCTACAATGAGCAGTTCTTC.

The chain is built from TRBV2 and TRBJ2-6; 7 bases map to TRBD1. The V segment lost 5 bases and the J segment 9 bases; nucleotides outside the gene matches: 7. This CDR3 is 14 amino acids long. Germline CDR1 SNHLY, CDR2 FYNNEI. The CDR3 here is CASSSNRGVNVLTF. As DNA, the CDR3 is TGTGCCAGCAGTTCCAACAGGGGTGTCAACGTCCTGACTTTC.

The gene calls are TRBV7-2 and TRBJ2-3; 9 bases line up with TRBD2. The CDR3 totals 16 residues. J was trimmed by 3 bases and V by 3 bases; bases with no gene match: 7. Germline assignment: CDR1 SGHTA and CDR2 FQGNSA. CDR3 nucleotides: TGTGCCAGCAGCTTCAGGCGGGGGGGCGAGACAGATACGCAGTATTTT. Translation gives CASSFRRGGETDTQYF.

The rearrangement links TRBV11-2 to TRBJ2-7, with 12 bases aligning to TRBD2. Germline CDR1 and CDR2: SGHAT and FQNNGV. The CDR3 runs to 15 residues. The ends lost 1 base at V and 2 bases at J; junction bases unmatched: 0. This chain's CDR3 is CASSLGLAGAYEQYF. The CDR3 region has the DNA TGTGCCAGCAGCTTAGGACTAGCGGGGGCCTACGAGCAGTACTTC.

This sequence joins TRBV28 and TRBJ2-3, with 12 bases matching TRBD1. CDR1 is MDHEN, CDR2 SYDVKM, per germline. The CDR3 runs to 16 residues. The J segment lost 4 bases and the V segment lost 3 bases, leaving 5 bases of the junction unmatched. The DNA for the CDR3 is TGTGCCAGCAGTTTGTGGGGACAGGGGGCGTCAGATACGCAGTATTTT. Translation: CASSLWGQGASDTQYF.

This rearrangement joins TRBV6-5 to TRBJ1-5; D may be TRBD1 (6 bases). The CDR3 contains 13 residues. Germline CDR1 reads MNHEY; CDR2 reads SVGAGI. V was trimmed by 6 bases and J by 5 bases, leaving 11 bases between them. CDR3: CASSPGGDQPQHF. CDR3 coding DNA: TGTGCCAGCAGCCCGGGGGGCGATCAGCCCCAGCATTTT.

The rearrangement links TRBV27 to TRBJ2-3; 9 bases line up with TRBD2. Per the germline V gene, CDR1 is MNHEY and CDR2 is SMNVEV (reference sequence). The CDR3 has 14 residues. V dropped 5 bases and J dropped 5; count of bases not matched to a gene: 5. Here the CDR3 reads CASSPGLAVDTQYF. Here the CDR3 DNA reads TGTGCCAGCAGTCCGGGACTAGCTGTAGATACGCAGTATTTT.

This clone was observed a few times. The CDR3 protein is CASADSQYRDDTEAFF. CDR3 in DNA: TGTGCCAGCGCCGACAGCCAGTATCGCGACGACACTGAAGCTTTCTTT. V is TRBV11-2 and J is TRBJ1-1; D is perhaps TRBD1 (5 bases). Trimming took 8 bases from V and 3 from J, leaving 22 bases between them. The CDR3 is made up of 16 amino acids. The germline V gene encodes CDR1 SGHAT and CDR2 FQNNGV.

The V call is TRBV28, the J call TRBJ1-1; TRBD1 might be the D (6 bases). CDR1 is MDHEN, CDR2 SYDVKM, per germline. The ends were cut back, 7 bases at V and 5 bases at J, with 17 bases in the middle. The CDR3 loop spans 14 amino acids. In nucleotides, the CDR3 is TGTGCCAGCATCCTAGGGGGGGGGAAGACTGAAGCTTTCTTT. As protein: CASILGGGKTEAFF.

V usage is TRBV5-6 and J usage is TRBJ2-4, with D perhaps TRBD2 (6 bases). The CDR3 is 14 amino acids. Germline V gene sequence: CDR1 SGHDT, CDR2 YYEEEE. V gave up 3 bases and J gave up 1 base, with 8 bases separating them. The CDR3 sequence is CASSSRGAKNIQYF. CDR3 DNA sequence: TGTGCCAGCAGCTCCCGGGGGGCCAAAAACATTCAGTACTTC.

V gene TRBV7-9 combines with J gene TRBJ1-2; 11 bases are shared with TRBD1. V lost 4 bases, J lost 6 bases, and 4 bases stayed unmatched. The CDR3 length is 14 residues. CDR1 is SEHNR, CDR2 FQNEAQ, per germline (reference sequence). This CDR3 is CASSSRDRGDGYTF. The CDR3 nucleotides are TGTGCCAGCAGCTCCCGGGACAGGGGGGATGGCTACACCTTC.

The rearrangement links TRBV28 to TRBJ1-5; 8 bases are shared with TRBD1. Germline values: CDR1 MDHEN, CDR2 SYDVKM. J lost 5 bases, V lost 2 bases, and 5 bases had no gene match. The CDR3 runs 15 residues. The CDR3 sequence is CASSLQTGAYQPQHF. The CDR3 nucleotides read TGTGCCAGCAGTTTACAGACAGGGGCTTATCAGCCCCAGCATTTT.

J is TRBJ2-7 and V is TRBV3-1 (or the pseudogene TRBV3-2); tentatively, D is TRBD2 (6 bases). Looked up from germline, CDR1 is LGHDT and CDR2 is YNNKEL (reference sequence). The CDR3 consists of 15 residues. V was shortened by 2 bases and J by 3 bases, with 14 bases between the two germline ends. CDR3 bases: TGTGCCAGCAGCCAAACTGACGGGAGATACTACGAGCAGTACTTC. Its translation is CASSQTDGRYYEQYF.

The chain employs TRBV6-6 and TRBJ1-1, with unresolved D. CDR1 is MNHNY, CDR2 SVGAGI, per germline (reference sequence). V gave up 5 bases and J gave up 5 bases, with 24 bases separating them. The CDR3 is 17 residues long. CDR3 amino acids: CASSLAGARSGGTEAFF. The CDR3 DNA is TGTGCCAGCAGTCTTGCAGGAGCCCGCTCAGGTGGAACTGAAGCTTTCTTT.

This chain links TRBV5-1 with TRBJ2-1; 11 nucleotides line up with TRBD2. The germline V gene has CDR1 SGHRS and CDR2 YFSETQ. This CDR3 region has 15 residues. V was pared by 4 bases and J by 6 bases, with 6 bases of the junction left unmatched. The CDR3 loop is CASSDRLAGGNEQFF. CDR3 coding DNA: TGCGCCAGCAGCGATCGCCTAGCGGGGGGCAATGAGCAGTTCTTC.

The chain recombines TRBV6-5 with TRBJ1-3; D call uncertain. The germline gives CDR1 MNHEY, CDR2 SVGAGI. There are 13 residues in the CDR3. V lost 6 bases, J lost 0 bases, and 6 bases lay in between. CDR3 nucleotide sequence: TGTGCCAGCAGCCAGAGCTCTGGAAACACCATATATTTT. It yields the protein CASSQSSGNTIYF.

This sequence joins TRBV27 and TRBJ2-1; the D is unclear. Trimming took 5 bases from V and 2 from J, leaving 13 bases between them. The CDR3 has 15 residues. In germline, CDR1 is MNHEY, CDR2 SMNVEV (reference sequence). Written as DNA, the CDR3 is TGTGCCAGCAGTACCCCGGTAGGGCCCTACAATGAGCAGTTCTTC. The encoded protein is CASSTPVGPYNEQFF.

This clone was seen a few times. The chain combines TRBV28 with TRBJ1-1; D is undetermined. V lost 6 bases to trimming and J lost 1 base, with 18 bases between them. The CDR3 has 16 amino acids. Germline-derived CDR1 and CDR2 are MDHEN and SYDVKM. This CDR3 reads CASSSPGGRSNTEAFF. CDR3 coding DNA: TGTGCCAGCAGCAGCCCAGGCGGCAGATCGAACACTGAAGCTTTCTTT.

The rearrangement joins TRBV10-2 to TRBJ1-5, with a weak D call TRBD1 (5 bases). V gave up 5 bases and J gave up 2 bases, with 13 bases separating them. Germline lookup yields CDR1 WSHSY and CDR2 SAAADI. The CDR3 length is 15 residues. In DNA form, the CDR3 reads TGCGCCAGCAGTTTGCAGGGAAGTGGCAATCAGCCCCAGCATTTT. Translation gives CASSLQGSGNQPQHF.

This chain joins TRBV19 and TRBJ2-1; 16 bases map to TRBD2. CDR3 length equals 16 residues. With V trimmed by 5 bases and J by 8 bases, 6 bases remained unmatched. Germline CDR1 is LNHDA and CDR2 is SQIVND (reference sequence). CDR3 in DNA: TGTGCCAGTAGTCCGGGACTAGCGGGGGGGCACTATGAGCAGTTCTTC. Translation gives CASSPGLAGGHYEQFF.

The chain uses TRBV6-5 and TRBJ1-1, with 8 bases that match TRBD1. The CDR3 extends over 15 amino acids. CDR1 is MNHEY, CDR2 SVGAGI, per germline. V gave up 2 bases and J gave up 4 bases; unmatched junction bases: 6. This CDR3 is CASSYKDRAVTEAFF. The CDR3 DNA reads as TGTGCCAGCAGTTACAAGGACAGGGCCGTCACTGAAGCTTTCTTT.

This sequence joins TRBV19 and TRBJ1-1; maybe TRBD1 (5 bases). The CDR3 extends over 14 amino acids. CDR1 is LNHDA, CDR2 SQIVND, per germline (reference sequence). V shed 5 bases and J shed 4 bases, with 14 bases lying between them. The CDR3 here is CASSSRSGSTEAFF. The CDR3 nucleotides read TGTGCCAGTAGTTCCCGGTCAGGGAGCACTGAAGCTTTCTTT.

This sequence joins TRBV5-8 and TRBJ2-5; 8 nucleotides align to TRBD1. The J segment lost 2 bases and the V segment lost 3 bases, leaving 6 bases of the junction unmatched. Germline loops: CDR1 SGHTS, CDR2 YDEGEE. The CDR3 has 15 residues. DNA of the CDR3: TGTGCCAGCAGCTACGGACAGGGCTTTCAAGAGACCCAGTACTTC. As protein: CASSYGQGFQETQYF.

The chain couples TRBV11-2 to TRBJ2-5; 9 nucleotides align to TRBD2. The ends lost 3 bases at V and 1 base at J; junction bases unmatched: 3. Germline V gives CDR1 SGHAT, CDR2 FQNNGV. The CDR3 is 15 amino acids. CDR3 protein: CASSFAGGPQETQYF. Here the CDR3 DNA reads TGTGCCAGCAGCTTTGCGGGGGGGCCCCAAGAGACCCAGTACTTC. Together with reference TRBV11-2 and TRBJ2-5, the CDR3 gives the full variable domain: EAGVAQSPRYKIIEKRQSVAFWCNPISGHATLYWYQQILGQGPKLLIQFQNNGVVDDSQLPKDRFSAERLKGVDSTLKIQPAKLEDSAVYLCASSFAGGPQETQYFGPGTRLLVL.

J is TRBJ1-2 and V is TRBV10-1; D uncertain. There are 12 residues in the CDR3. With 0 bases removed from V and 8 bases from J, the gap between germline ends came to 7 bases. Per germline, CDR1 WNHNN and CDR2 SYGVQD (reference sequence). Here the CDR3 reads CASSESRAGYTF. The CDR3 bases are TGCGCCAGCAGTGAGTCGAGGGCAGGCTACACCTTC.

The genes are TRBV13 and TRBJ1-2; TRBD1 matches at 9 bases. The J segment lost 8 bases and the V segment lost 4 bases, leaving 5 bases of the junction unmatched. The V gene's germline CDR1 is PRHDT and CDR2 FYEKMQ (reference sequence). The CDR3 has 13 amino acids. As DNA, the CDR3 is TGTGCCAGCAGCTCCCGACAGGGGGAAGGCTACACCTTC. This translates into CASSSRQGEGYTF.

This chain connects TRBV14 to TRBJ2-5; a weak D match, TRBD2 (5 bases). This CDR3 comprises 13 residues. The V end lost 1 base, the J end lost 7 bases, and 10 bases lay between the germline ends. Germline V gene lookup returns CDR1 SGHDN and CDR2 FVKESK. The CDR3 spells CASSQVDRGTQYF. The CDR3 DNA reads as TGTGCCAGCAGCCAAGTAGACCGGGGGACCCAGTACTTC. The full variable domain, with the rest looked up from reference TRBV14 and TRBJ2-5, is EAGVTQFPSHSVIEKGQTVTLRCDPISGHDNLYWYRRVMGKEIKFLLHFVKESKQDESGMPNNRFLAERTGGTYSTLKVQPAELEDSGVYFCASSQVDRGTQYFGPGTRLLVL.

This clone was recorded once. The CDR3 loop is CASSRVEDRGFSNQPQHF. CDR3 DNA: TGTGCCAGCAGTCGGGTGGAGGACAGGGGATTTAGCAATCAGCCCCAGCATTTT. The chain has TRBV21-1 and TRBJ1-5; the listed D gene, TRBD1, was not tested against the DNA. TRBV21-1 is marked as a pseudogene. CDR3 length equals 18 residues.

The count of this clone is one. The V gene is TRBV21-1, the J gene TRBJ1-6; TRBD1 is the table's D call and was not checked against the DNA. TRBV21-1 constitutes a pseudogene. There are 14 residues in the CDR3. In DNA form, the CDR3 reads TGTGCCAGCAGCACACCGGGCACAGGCTCACCCCTCCACTTT. Translating it yields CASSTPGTGSPLHF.